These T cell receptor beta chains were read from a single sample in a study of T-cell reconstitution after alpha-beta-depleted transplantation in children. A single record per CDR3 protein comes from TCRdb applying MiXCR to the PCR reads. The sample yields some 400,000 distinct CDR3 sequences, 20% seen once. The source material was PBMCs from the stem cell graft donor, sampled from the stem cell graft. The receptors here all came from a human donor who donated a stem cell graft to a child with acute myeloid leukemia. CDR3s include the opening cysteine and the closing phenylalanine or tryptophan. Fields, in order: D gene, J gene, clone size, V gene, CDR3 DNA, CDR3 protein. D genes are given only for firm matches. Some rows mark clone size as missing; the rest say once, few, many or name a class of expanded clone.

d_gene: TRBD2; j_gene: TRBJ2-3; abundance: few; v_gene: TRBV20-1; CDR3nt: TGCAGTGCCACGGGTGGGAGGGCCCAGTCGCAGTATTTT; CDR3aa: CSATGGRAQSQYF
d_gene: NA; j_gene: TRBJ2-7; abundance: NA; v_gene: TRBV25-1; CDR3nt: TGTGCCAGCAGTGTCACACAGGGTTCCTACGAGCAGTACTTC; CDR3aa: CASSVTQGSYEQYF
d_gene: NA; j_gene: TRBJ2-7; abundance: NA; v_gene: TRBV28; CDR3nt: TGTGCCAGCAGATACAACACGGTCGTCTACGAGCAGTACTTC; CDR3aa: CASRYNTVVYEQYF
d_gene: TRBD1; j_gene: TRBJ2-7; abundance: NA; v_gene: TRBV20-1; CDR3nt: TGCAGTGCTGTCCCCGGGACAGGATACGAGCAGTACTTC; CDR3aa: CSAVPGTGYEQYF
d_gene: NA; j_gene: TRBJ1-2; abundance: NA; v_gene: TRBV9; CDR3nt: TGTGCCAGCAGCGTCGATGGGGGACAAATCTATGGCTACACCTTC; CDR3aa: CASSVDGGQIYGYTF
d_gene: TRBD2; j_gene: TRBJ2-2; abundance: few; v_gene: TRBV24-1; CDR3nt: TGTGCCACAGGACTAGCGGGAGTAGCTACCGGGGAGCTGTTTTTT; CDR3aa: CATGLAGVATGELFF
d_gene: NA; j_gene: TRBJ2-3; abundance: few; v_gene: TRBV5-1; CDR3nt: TGCGCCAGCAAACCCGTAGCGGAGGGGATGGATACGCAGTATTTT; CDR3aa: CASKPVAEGMDTQYF
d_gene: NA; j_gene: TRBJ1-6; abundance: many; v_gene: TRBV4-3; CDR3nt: TGCGCCAGCAGCCTTACAGGGTCACCCCTCCACTTT; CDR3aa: CASSLTGSPLHF
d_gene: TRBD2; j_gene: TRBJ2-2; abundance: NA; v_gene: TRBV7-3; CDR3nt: TGTGCCAGCAGCCCCTGGCTAGCGGACAAAATAACGAACACCGGGGAGCTGTTTTTT; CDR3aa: CASSPWLADKITNTGELFF
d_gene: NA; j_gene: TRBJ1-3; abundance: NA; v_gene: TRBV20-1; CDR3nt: TGCAGTGCTACGCCCTCCACTGAAGACACCATATATTTT; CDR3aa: CSATPSTEDTIYF
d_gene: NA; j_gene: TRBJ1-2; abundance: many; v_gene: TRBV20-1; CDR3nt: TGCAGTGCTAGAAACGGGCGGGTGACTAGCCACACACATGGCTACACCTTC; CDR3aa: CSARNGRVTSHTHGYTF